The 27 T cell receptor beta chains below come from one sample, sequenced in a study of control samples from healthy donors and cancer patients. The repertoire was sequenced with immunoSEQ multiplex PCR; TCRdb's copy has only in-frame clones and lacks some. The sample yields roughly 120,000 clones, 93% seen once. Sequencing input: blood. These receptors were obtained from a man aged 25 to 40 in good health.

The CDR3 is CASVGQLSYNSPLHF. The CDR3 DNA sequence: TGTGCCAGTGTGGGCCAACTCTCCTATAATTCACCCCTCCACTTT. This chain joins TRBV19 and TRBJ1-6, with D uncertain. The ends were cut back, 8 bases at V and 0 bases at J, with 11 bases in the middle. Per germline, CDR1 LNHDA and CDR2 SQIVND (reference sequence). This CDR3 is 15 amino acids long.

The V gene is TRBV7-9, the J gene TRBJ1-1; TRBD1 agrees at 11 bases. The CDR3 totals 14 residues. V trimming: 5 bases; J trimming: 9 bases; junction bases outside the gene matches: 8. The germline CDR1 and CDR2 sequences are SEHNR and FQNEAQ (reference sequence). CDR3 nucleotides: TGTGCCAGCAGCCAAGGACAGGGGGCGGGTAAAGCTTTCTTT. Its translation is CASSQGQGAGKAFF.

The CDR3 sequence is CASSLDPLRGYTF. Here the CDR3 DNA reads TGTGCCAGCAGTTTGGACCCGCTGAGGGGCTACACCTTC. This rearrangement joins TRBV12-3 or TRBV12-4 to TRBJ1-2; D gene unclear. V was trimmed by 3 bases and J by 8 bases, leaving 13 bases between them. The CDR3 runs to 13 residues.

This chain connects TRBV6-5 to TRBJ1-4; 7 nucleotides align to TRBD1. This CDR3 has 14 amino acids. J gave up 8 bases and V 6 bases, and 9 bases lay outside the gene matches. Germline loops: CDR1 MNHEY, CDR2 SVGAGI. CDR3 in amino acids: CASRTTGRKEKLFF. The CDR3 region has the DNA TGTGCCAGCAGGACGACAGGGAGGAAAGAAAAACTGTTTTTT.

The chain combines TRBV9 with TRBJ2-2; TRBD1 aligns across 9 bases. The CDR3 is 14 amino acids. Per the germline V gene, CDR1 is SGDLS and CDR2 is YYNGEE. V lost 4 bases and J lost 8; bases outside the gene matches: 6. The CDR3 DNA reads TGTGCCAGCAGCCCGGACAGGGGAAGAGGGGAGCTGTTTTTT. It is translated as CASSPDRGRGELFF.

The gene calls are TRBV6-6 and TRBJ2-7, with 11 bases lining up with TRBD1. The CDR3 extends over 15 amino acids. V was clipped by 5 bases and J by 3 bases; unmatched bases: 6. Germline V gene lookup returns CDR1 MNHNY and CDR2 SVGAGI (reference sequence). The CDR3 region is CASSDPGQGDYEQYV. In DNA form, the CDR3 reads TGTGCCAGCAGTGACCCGGGACAGGGGGACTACGAGCAGTACGTC.

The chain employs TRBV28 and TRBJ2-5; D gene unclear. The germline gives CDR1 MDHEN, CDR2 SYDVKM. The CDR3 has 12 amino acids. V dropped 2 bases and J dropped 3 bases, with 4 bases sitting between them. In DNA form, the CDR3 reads TGTGCCAGCAGTTTACCAGAAGAGACCCAGTACTTC. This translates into CASSLPEETQYF.

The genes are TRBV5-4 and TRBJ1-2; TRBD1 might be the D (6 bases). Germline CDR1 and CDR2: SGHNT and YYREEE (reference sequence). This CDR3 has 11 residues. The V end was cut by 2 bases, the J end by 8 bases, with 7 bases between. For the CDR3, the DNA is TGTGCCAGCAGCTTACAGGGAGGCTACACCTTC. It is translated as CASSLQGGYTF.

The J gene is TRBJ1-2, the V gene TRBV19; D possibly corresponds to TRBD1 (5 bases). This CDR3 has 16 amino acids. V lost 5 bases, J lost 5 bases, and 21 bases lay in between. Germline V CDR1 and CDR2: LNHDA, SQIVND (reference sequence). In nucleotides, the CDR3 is TGTGCCAGTAGTCTTCTATCGACAGCTAGGGGATATGGCTACACCTTC. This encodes CASSLLSTARGYGYTF.

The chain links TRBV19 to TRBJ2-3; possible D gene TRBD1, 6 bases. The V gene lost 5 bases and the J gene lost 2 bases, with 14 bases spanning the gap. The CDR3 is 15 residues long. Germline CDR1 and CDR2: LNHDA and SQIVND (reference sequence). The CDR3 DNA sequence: TGTGCCAGTAGTGGCGGACAGCGACTCACAGATACGCAGTATTTT. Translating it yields CASSGGQRLTDTQYF.

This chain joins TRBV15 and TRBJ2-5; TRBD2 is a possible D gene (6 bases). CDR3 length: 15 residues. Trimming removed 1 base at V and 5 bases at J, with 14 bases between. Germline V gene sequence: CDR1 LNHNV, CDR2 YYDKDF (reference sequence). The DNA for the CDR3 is TGTGCCACCAGCAGAGTTCGGGGTCGGGGGGAGACCCAGTACTTC. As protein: CATSRVRGRGETQYF.

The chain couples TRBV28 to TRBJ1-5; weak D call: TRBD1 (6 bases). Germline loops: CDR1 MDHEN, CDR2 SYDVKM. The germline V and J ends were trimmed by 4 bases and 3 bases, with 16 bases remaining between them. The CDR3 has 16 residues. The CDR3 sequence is CASSSFAGHPNQPQHF. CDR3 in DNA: TGTGCCAGCAGTTCTTTTGCGGGACACCCCAATCAGCCCCAGCATTTT.

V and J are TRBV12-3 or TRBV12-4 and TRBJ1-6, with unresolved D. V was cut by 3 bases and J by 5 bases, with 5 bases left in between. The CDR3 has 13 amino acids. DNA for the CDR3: TGTGCCAGCAGTTTCTCAAATAATTCACCCCTCCACTTT. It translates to CASSFSNNSPLHF.

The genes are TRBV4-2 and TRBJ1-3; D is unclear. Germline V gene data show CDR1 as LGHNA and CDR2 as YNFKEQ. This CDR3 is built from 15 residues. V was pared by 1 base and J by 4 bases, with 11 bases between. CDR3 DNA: TGTGCCAGCAGCCAAGTAGCAGGCAGCGGAAACACCATATATTTT. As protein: CASSQVAGSGNTIYF.

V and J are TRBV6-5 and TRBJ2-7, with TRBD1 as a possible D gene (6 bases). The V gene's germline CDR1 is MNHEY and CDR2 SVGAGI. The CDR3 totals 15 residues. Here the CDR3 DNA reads TGTGCCAGCTCGCCCGGACAGTTCGTCTCCTACGGGCAGTACGTC. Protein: CASSPGQFVSYGQYV.

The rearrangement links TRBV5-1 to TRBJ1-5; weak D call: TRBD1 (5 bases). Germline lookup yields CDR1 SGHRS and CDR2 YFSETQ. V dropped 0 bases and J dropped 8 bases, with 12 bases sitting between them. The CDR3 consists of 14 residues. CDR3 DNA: TGCGCCAGCAGCTTGGTGGGGCGGGATGAGCCCCAGCATTTT. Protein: CASSLVGRDEPQHF.

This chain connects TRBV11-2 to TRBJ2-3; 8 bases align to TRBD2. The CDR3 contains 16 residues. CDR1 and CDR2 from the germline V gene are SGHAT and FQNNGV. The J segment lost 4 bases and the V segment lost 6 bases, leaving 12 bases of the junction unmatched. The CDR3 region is CASRATGTREADTQYF. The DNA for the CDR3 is TGTGCCAGCAGGGCTACCGGGACTAGAGAAGCAGATACGCAGTATTTT.

For the CDR3, the DNA is TGTGCCAGCAAGAGAAGTGGGGGAGGGGAGACCCAGTACTTC. It translates to CASKRSGGGETQYF. The chain is built from TRBV6-5 and TRBJ2-5; 7 bases fit TRBD2. The CDR3 covers 14 residues. Germline V gene lookup returns CDR1 MNHEY and CDR2 SVGAGI. V shed 7 bases and J 5 bases; nucleotides not matched to a gene: 10.

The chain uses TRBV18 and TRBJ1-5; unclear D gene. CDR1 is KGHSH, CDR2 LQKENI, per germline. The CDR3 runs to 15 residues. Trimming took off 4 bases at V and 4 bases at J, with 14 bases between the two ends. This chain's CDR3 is CASSLSDAGNQPQHF. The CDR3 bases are TGTGCCAGCTCACTGTCGGACGCAGGAAATCAGCCCCAGCATTTT.

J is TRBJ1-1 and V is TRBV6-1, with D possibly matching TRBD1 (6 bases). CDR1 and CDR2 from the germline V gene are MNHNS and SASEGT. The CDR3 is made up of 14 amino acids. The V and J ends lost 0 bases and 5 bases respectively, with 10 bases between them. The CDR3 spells CASSEAKGETEAFF. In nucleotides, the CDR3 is TGTGCCAGCAGTGAAGCGAAGGGGGAAACTGAAGCTTTCTTT.

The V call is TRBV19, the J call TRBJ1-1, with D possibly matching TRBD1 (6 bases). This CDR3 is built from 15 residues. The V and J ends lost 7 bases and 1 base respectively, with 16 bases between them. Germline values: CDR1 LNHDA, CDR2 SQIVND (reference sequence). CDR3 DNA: TGTGCCAGTATCCCTGGGGACAACTCGAACACTGAAGCTTTCTTT. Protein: CASIPGDNSNTEAFF.

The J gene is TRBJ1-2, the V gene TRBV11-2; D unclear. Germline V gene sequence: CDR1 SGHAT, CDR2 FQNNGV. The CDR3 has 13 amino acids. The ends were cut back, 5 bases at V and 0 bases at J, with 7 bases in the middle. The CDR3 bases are TGTGCCAGCAGCCCCGTGGCTAACTATGGCTACACCTTC. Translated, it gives CASSPVANYGYTF. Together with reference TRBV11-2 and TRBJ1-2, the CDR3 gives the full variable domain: EAGVAQSPRYKIIEKRQSVAFWCNPISGHATLYWYQQILGQGPKLLIQFQNNGVVDDSQLPKDRFSAERLKGVDSTLKIQPAKLEDSAVYLCASSPVANYGYTFGSGTRLTVV.

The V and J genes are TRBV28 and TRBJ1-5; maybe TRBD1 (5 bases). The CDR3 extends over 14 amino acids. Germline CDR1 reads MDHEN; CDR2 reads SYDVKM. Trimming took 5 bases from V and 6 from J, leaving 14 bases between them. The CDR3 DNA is TGTGCCAGCAGTCGGCGGGGGGAATCTCAGCCCCAGCATTTT. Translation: CASSRRGESQPQHF.

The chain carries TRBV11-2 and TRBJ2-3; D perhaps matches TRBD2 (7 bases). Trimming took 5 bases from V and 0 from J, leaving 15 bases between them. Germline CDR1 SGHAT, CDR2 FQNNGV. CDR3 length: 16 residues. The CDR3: CASSTHGGLSTDTQYF. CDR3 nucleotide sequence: TGTGCCAGCAGCACTCACGGGGGGCTTAGCACAGATACGCAGTATTTT.

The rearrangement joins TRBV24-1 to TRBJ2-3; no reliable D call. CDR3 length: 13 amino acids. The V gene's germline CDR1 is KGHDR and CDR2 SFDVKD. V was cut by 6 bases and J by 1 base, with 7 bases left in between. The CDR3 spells CATSRPRTDTQYF. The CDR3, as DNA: TGTGCCACCAGTCGACCGCGCACAGATACGCAGTATTTT.

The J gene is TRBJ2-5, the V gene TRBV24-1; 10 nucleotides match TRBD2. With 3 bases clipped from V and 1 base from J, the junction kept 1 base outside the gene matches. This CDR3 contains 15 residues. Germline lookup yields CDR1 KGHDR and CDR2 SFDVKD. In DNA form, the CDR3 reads TGTGCCACCAGTGATAGGACTAGCGGCCAAGAGACCCAGTACTTC. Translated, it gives CATSDRTSGQETQYF.

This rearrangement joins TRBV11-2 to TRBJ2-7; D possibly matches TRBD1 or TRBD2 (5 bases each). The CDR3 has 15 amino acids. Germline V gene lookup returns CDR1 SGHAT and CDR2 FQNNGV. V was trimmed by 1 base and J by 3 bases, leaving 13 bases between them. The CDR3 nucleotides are TGTGCCAGCAGCTTAGGCCCCGGGGCAGACTACGAGCAGTACTTC. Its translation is CASSLGPGADYEQYF.